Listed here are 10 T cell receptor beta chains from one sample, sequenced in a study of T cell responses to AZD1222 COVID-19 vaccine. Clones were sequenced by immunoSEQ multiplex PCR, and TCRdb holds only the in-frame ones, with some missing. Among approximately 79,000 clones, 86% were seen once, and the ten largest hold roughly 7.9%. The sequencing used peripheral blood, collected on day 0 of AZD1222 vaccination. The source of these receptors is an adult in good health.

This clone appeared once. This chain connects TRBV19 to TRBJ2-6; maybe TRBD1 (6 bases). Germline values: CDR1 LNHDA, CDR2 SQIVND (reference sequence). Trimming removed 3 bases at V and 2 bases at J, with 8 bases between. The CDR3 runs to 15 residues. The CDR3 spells CASSITGTGANVLTF. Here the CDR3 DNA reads TGTGCCAGTAGTATTACAGGGACTGGGGCCAACGTCCTGACTTTC.

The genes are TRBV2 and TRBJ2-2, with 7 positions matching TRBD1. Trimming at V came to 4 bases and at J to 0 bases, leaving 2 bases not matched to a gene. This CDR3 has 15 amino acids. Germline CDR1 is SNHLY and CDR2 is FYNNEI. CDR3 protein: CASSGQGPNTGELFF. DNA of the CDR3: TGTGCCAGCAGTGGACAGGGACCGAACACCGGGGAGCTGTTTTTT.

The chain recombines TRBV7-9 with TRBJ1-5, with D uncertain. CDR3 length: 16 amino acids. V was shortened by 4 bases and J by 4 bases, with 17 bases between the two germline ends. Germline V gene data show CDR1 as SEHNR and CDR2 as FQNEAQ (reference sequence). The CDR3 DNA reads TGTGCCAGCAGCTCTACCGGGCCCCCTACGAATCAGCCCCAGCATTTT. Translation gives CASSSTGPPTNQPQHF.

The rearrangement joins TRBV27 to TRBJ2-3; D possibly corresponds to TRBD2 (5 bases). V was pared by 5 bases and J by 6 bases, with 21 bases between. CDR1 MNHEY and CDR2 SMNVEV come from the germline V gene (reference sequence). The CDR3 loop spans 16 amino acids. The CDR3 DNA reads TGTGCCAGCAGTCTTCGGGTAGCGCCTGTTTTGGATACGCAGTATTTT. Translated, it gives CASSLRVAPVLDTQYF.

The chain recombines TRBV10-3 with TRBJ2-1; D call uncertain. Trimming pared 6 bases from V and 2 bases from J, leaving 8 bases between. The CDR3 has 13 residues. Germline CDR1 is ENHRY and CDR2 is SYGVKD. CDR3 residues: CAIRVGTYNEQFF. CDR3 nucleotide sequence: TGTGCCATCAGGGTGGGGACCTACAATGAGCAGTTCTTC.

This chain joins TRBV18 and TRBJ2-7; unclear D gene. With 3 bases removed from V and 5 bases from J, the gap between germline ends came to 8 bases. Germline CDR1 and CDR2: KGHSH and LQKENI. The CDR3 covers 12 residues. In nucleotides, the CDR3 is TGTGCCAGCTCACCCCAGGCGGACGAGCAGTACTTC. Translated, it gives CASSPQADEQYF.

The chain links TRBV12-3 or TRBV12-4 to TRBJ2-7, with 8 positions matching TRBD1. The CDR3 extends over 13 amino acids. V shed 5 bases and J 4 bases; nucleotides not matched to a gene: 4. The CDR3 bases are TGTGCCAGCAGTACGGACAGGGCGTACGAGCAGTACTTC. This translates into CASSTDRAYEQYF.

The CDR3 DNA follows: TGTGCCAGCAGCGTAGATGGGGAGGGTCAAGATACGCAGTATTTT. Protein sequence: CASSVDGEGQDTQYF. The rearrangement uses TRBV9 and TRBJ2-3; 7 bases align to TRBD2. Germline V lookup: CDR1 SGDLS, CDR2 YYNGEE. The CDR3 covers 15 residues. The trim removed 0 bases at V and 5 bases at J, leaving 6 bases unmatched.

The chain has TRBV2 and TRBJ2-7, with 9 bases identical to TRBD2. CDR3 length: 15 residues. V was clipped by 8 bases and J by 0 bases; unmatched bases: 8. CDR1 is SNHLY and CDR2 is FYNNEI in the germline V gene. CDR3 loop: CASETVSGSSYEQYF. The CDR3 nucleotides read TGTGCCAGCGAAACCGTTAGCGGGAGCTCCTACGAGCAGTACTTC.

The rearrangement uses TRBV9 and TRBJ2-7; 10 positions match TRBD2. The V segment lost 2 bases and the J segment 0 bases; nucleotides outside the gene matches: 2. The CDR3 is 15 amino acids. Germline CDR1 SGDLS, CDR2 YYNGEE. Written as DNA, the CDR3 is TGTGCCAGCAGCGTTTCTAGCGGGAGCTCCTACGAGCAGTACTTC. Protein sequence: CASSVSSGSSYEQYF.